The sequence of this T cell receptor beta chain was determined in a study of human T cells and chemical hapten exposure. V lost 2 bases to trimming and J lost 7 bases; unmatched junction nucleotides: 8. This CDR3 comprises 15 residues. Individual cDNA molecules had unique molecular identifiers attached to them by the library. TCRdb reanalysed the RACE reads using MiXCR and keeps one entry per CDR3 protein. The sample has around 120,000 distinct CDR3 sequences; approximately 13% are singletons. Time point in this sample: patch test 1, 2 weeks after DPC sensitization. Stated treatment: therapeutic diphenylcyclopropenone sensitization with weekly scalp DPC.

The chain combines TRBV12-3 or TRBV12-4 with TRBJ2-3; 8 nucleotides align to TRBD1. This specimen consisted of whole blood, obtained in connection with sensitization to the hapten diphenylcyclopropenone (DPC). The source is a man younger than 30 with alopecia areata. Some clones in this sample may be carry-over from other donors' samples. CDR3 sequence reads: CASSLFRTGRNTQYF. For the CDR3, the DNA is TGTGCCAGCAGTTTATTCCGGACAGGGAGGAATACGCAGTATTTT.